Below, 24 T cell receptor beta chains from the same sample are listed, as sequenced in a study of control samples from healthy donors and cancer patients. Profiled with immunoSEQ multiplex PCR; TCRdb holds only in-frame clones, not every one. The sample has some 120,000 clones; 70% to 90% are singletons. The specimen sequenced was blood. The receptor set was obtained from a man in his sixties in good health.

This rearrangement joins TRBV2 to TRBJ2-3; 8 nucleotides match TRBD1. V shed 10 bases and J 2 bases; nucleotides not matched to a gene: 5. The CDR3 is 13 amino acids. The germline V gene has CDR1 SNHLY and CDR2 FYNNEI. The CDR3 protein is CATGQGPTDTQYF. The CDR3 DNA is TGTGCCACCGGACAGGGACCCACAGATACGCAGTATTTT.

The CDR3 is CASSQDPAGVKNIQYF. The CDR3 DNA reads TGCGCCAGCAGCCAAGACCCGGCAGGGGTCAAAAACATTCAGTACTTC. The genes are TRBV4-1 and TRBJ2-4; possible D gene TRBD1, 6 bases. Germline V gene sequence: CDR1 MGHRA, CDR2 YSYEKL. The CDR3 extends over 16 amino acids. V lost 0 bases to trimming and J lost 3 bases, with 12 bases between them.

The chain employs TRBV2 and TRBJ1-6; 8 bases are a match to TRBD1. CDR3 length: 15 amino acids. Germline V gives CDR1 SNHLY, CDR2 FYNNEI. V trimming: 4 bases; J trimming: 6 bases; junction bases outside the gene matches: 5. The CDR3 loop reads CASSGTGSSNSPLHF. The DNA for the CDR3 is TGTGCCAGCAGTGGGACAGGGAGTTCTAATTCACCCCTCCACTTT.

The chain combines TRBV18 with TRBJ2-3; 9 nucleotides line up with TRBD2. Germline V gives CDR1 KGHSH, CDR2 LQKENI. Germline trimming cut 9 bases from V and 4 bases from J; bases unmatched to any gene: 11. The CDR3 runs 15 residues. Here the CDR3 DNA reads TGTGCCAGTTTCACGAGGGCGGGGGGGCCAGATACGCAGTATTTT. Protein: CASFTRAGGPDTQYF.

This clone was seen a handful of times. V and J are TRBV7-8 and TRBJ1-4; D call uncertain. From germline, CDR1 is SGHVS and CDR2 FQNEAQ. Trimming removed 4 bases from V and 4 bases from J, with 10 bases in between. The CDR3 has 14 residues. The CDR3 nucleotides are TGTGCCAGCAGCTCGGACTCGAGTAATGAAAAACTGTTTTTT. It specifies CASSSDSSNEKLFF.

The chain is built from TRBV5-1 and TRBJ2-5, with TRBD2 identical over 13 bases. This CDR3 spans 17 amino acids. CDR1 is SGHRS, CDR2 YFSETQ, per germline. V was clipped by 4 bases and J by 1 base; unmatched bases: 7. The CDR3 loop reads CASSVRTSGGSQETQYF. DNA for the CDR3: TGCGCCAGCAGCGTGCGGACTAGCGGGGGATCCCAAGAGACCCAGTACTTC.

The gene calls are TRBV28 and TRBJ1-2; 8 nucleotides line up with TRBD1. This CDR3 region has 15 residues. The V gene end was trimmed by 4 bases and the J gene end by 2 bases; junction bases not matched to a gene: 6. Germline CDR1 and CDR2: MDHEN and SYDVKM. The CDR3 region has the DNA TGTGCCAGCAGTTCAGGGTGGACAGGGAACTATGGCTACACCTTC. As protein: CASSSGWTGNYGYTF.

This clone was seen a single time. The chain is built from TRBV24-1 and TRBJ1-6; no firm D call. V lost 12 bases and J lost 5, with 16 bases in between. The CDR3 covers 14 residues. Germline values: CDR1 KGHDR, CDR2 SFDVKD. The CDR3 DNA follows: TGTGCCCCGCGATCCCGTAGAGATAATTCACCCCTCCACTTT. Encoded protein: CAPRSRRDNSPLHF.

V usage is TRBV18 and J usage is TRBJ1-2, with 9 bases matching TRBD1. J gave up 4 bases and V 6 bases, and 3 bases lay outside the gene matches. The CDR3 loop spans 13 amino acids. CDR1 and CDR2 (germline): KGHSH, LQKENI. CDR3 coding DNA: TGTGCCAGCTCGCGGGACAGGGTCTATGGCTACACCTTC. The encoded protein is CASSRDRVYGYTF.

For the CDR3, the DNA is TGCGCCAGCAGCGGACAGGAGTCCTACAATGAGCAGTTCTTC. Protein sequence: CASSGQESYNEQFF. J is TRBJ2-1 and V is TRBV10-2; 7 bases are shared with TRBD1. This CDR3 contains 14 residues. V was pared by 6 bases and J by 1 base, with 3 bases of the junction left unmatched. Looked up from germline, CDR1 is WSHSY and CDR2 is SAAADI.

The chain carries TRBV6-5 and TRBJ1-1; tentative D call: TRBD1 (6 bases). V lost 5 bases, J lost 12 bases, and 16 bases lay in between. The length of the CDR3 is 12 residues. Germline CDR1 is MNHEY and CDR2 is SVGAGI. This CDR3 reads CASSTRQAGSFF. The DNA of the CDR3 is TGTGCCAGCAGTACGAGACAGGCGGGATCTTTCTTT.

V is TRBV6-2 or TRBV6-3 and J is TRBJ2-4, with D possibly matching TRBD2 (5 bases). Germline V lookup: CDR1 MNHEY, CDR2 SVGEGT. The CDR3 consists of 17 residues. The V gene lost 7 bases and the J gene lost 1 base, with 20 bases spanning the gap. The chain's CDR3 is CASTPGLLTGAKNIQYF. The CDR3 DNA is TGTGCCAGCACCCCTGGTCTGTTAACGGGGGCCAAAAACATTCAGTACTTC.

This clone was seen only once. The rearrangement joins TRBV9 to TRBJ2-7; a possible D gene is TRBD1 (6 bases). The germline gives CDR1 SGDLS, CDR2 YYNGEE. Trimming left V 0 bases short and J 4 bases short, with 14 bases between. This CDR3 is built from 15 residues. CDR3 sequence (DNA): TGTGCCAGCAGCGTAGCCCCTACAGGGTTATACGAGCAGTACTTC. It specifies CASSVAPTGLYEQYF.

This clone came up a few times. This chain links TRBV28 with TRBJ1-5; D is possibly TRBD1 (5 bases). The CDR3 runs to 14 residues. V shed 6 bases and J shed 3 bases, with 12 bases lying between them. CDR1 is MDHEN and CDR2 is SYDVKM in the germline V gene. CDR3 bases: TGTGCCAGCAGAGGTCGGGGCGCCAATCAGCCCCAGCATTTT. Encoded protein: CASRGRGANQPQHF.

CDR3 bases: TGTGCCAGCAGTCAGACTCGGGCGGGGGGTGAAAAACTGTTTTTT. This codes for CASSQTRAGGEKLFF. V is TRBV27 and J is TRBJ1-4; a possible D gene is TRBD1 (5 bases). CDR1 and CDR2 (germline): MNHEY, SMNVEV (reference sequence). CDR3 length: 15 residues. V was shortened by 5 bases and J by 7 bases, with 17 bases between the two germline ends.

This clone was seen a single time. The rearrangement links TRBV28 to TRBJ2-7, with 15 bases identical to TRBD2. Germline-derived CDR1 and CDR2 are MDHEN and SYDVKM. The trim removed 5 bases at V and 0 bases at J, leaving 8 bases unmatched. The CDR3 totals 18 residues. CDR3 residues: CASSGPGLAGGSSYEQYF. CDR3 nucleotide sequence: TGTGCCAGCAGTGGACCGGGACTAGCGGGGGGAAGCTCCTACGAGCAGTACTTC.

J is TRBJ2-3 and V is TRBV7-8; 12 positions match TRBD2. V shed 1 base and J 1 base; nucleotides not matched to a gene: 6. The CDR3 has 18 amino acids. The germline V gene has CDR1 SGHVS and CDR2 FQNEAQ. The CDR3, as DNA: TGTGCCAGCAGCTTAGTAGTCCTAGCGGGGGGGCGCACAGATACGCAGTATTTT. Translation gives CASSLVVLAGGRTDTQYF.

For this clone: Relative to the germline gene, one junction end is altered; a read error may explain this. The rearrangement uses TRBV12-3 or TRBV12-4 and TRBJ1-2, with 10 bases lining up with TRBD1. The CDR3 loop spans 12 amino acids. The CDR3 here is CASRRQGANEVF. The CDR3, as DNA: TGTGCCAGCAGACGACAGGGGGCAAATGAAGTCTTC.

This clone was observed a few times. The rearrangement uses TRBV5-4 and TRBJ1-1; D gene unclear. CDR1 is SGHNT, CDR2 YYREEE, per germline (reference sequence). CDR3 length: 13 amino acids. V lost 5 bases and J lost 2, with 10 bases in between. The CDR3 here is CASSQGLNTEAFF. CDR3 in DNA: TGTGCCAGCAGTCAAGGACTCAACACTGAAGCTTTCTTT.

The chain joins TRBV24-1 to TRBJ2-7; D is ambiguous. Per germline, CDR1 KGHDR and CDR2 SFDVKD. V was pared by 4 bases and J by 2 bases, with 11 bases between. This CDR3 is built from 14 residues. CDR3 sequence (DNA): TGTGCCACCAGTGAACCGACGGCCCCCTACGAGCAGTACTTC. This translates into CATSEPTAPYEQYF.

This chain links TRBV5-1 with TRBJ1-2, with no clear D. The CDR3 contains 13 residues. In germline, CDR1 is SGHRS, CDR2 YFSETQ. V was shortened by 2 bases and J by 12 bases, with 17 bases between the two germline ends. CDR3: CASSFPEGAANTF. The CDR3 DNA follows: TGCGCCAGCAGCTTCCCAGAGGGAGCCGCTAACACCTTC.

The genes are TRBV5-1 and TRBJ2-1, with TRBD2 matching over 8 bases. CDR1 and CDR2 (germline): SGHRS, YFSETQ. This CDR3 region has 13 residues. V lost 4 bases and J lost 13; bases outside the gene matches: 10. Here the CDR3 DNA reads TGCGCCAGCAGCCCGGCGGGAGGTGGGGAACAGTTCTTC. Its protein is CASSPAGGGEQFF.

This rearrangement joins TRBV6-5 to TRBJ2-3; tentative D call: TRBD2 (5 bases). The CDR3 runs 12 residues. Trimming removed 4 bases from V and 5 bases from J, with 7 bases in between. Germline lookup yields CDR1 MNHEY and CDR2 SVGAGI. The CDR3 sequence is CASSFRGDTQYF. The CDR3 DNA reads as TGTGCCAGCAGTTTCCGGGGAGATACGCAGTATTTT.

The rearrangement uses TRBV6-5 and TRBJ1-5; perhaps TRBD1 as D (5 bases). In germline, CDR1 is MNHEY, CDR2 SVGAGI. V was pared by 6 bases and J by 5 bases, with 17 bases between. This CDR3 contains 15 residues. This chain's CDR3 is CASRAPEGTHQPQHF. CDR3 DNA sequence: TGTGCCAGCAGGGCCCCTGAGGGGACGCATCAGCCCCAGCATTTT.